These 10 T cell receptor beta chains came from one sample sequenced in a study of T cells in Graves' hyperthyroidism and ophthalmopathy. TCR beta CDR3 regions were amplified from RNA. TCR CDR3 underwent first-round RT-PCR with the HTBI primer set. TCRdb recomputed calls from the multiplex PCR reads with MiXCR, one row per CDR3 protein. There are about 540,000 distinct CDR3 sequences in the sample; roughly 50% occur only once, and approximately 7.5% lies in the top ten. The sequenced sample consisted of peripheral blood or thyroid tissue (not recorded which). The receptors derive from a woman between 18 and 30 years old with Graves' hyperthyroidism.

The V call is TRBV4-2, the J call TRBJ2-7; the match to TRBD1 covers 9 bases. Per germline, CDR1 LGHNA and CDR2 YNFKEQ. The CDR3 runs 15 residues. The trim removed 4 bases at V and 2 bases at J, leaving 6 bases unmatched. For the CDR3, the DNA is TGTGCCAGCAGCCCGACAGGGGGAGGGCCCTACGAGCAGTACTTC. It codes for CASSPTGGGPYEQYF.

The chain carries TRBV20-1 and TRBJ2-7, with 7 positions matching TRBD2. The J segment lost 3 bases and the V segment lost 6 bases, leaving 11 bases of the junction unmatched. Per the germline V gene, CDR1 is DFQATT and CDR2 is SNEGSKA (reference sequence). The CDR3 spans 14 residues. CDR3 region: CSAVQRDGHYEQYF. The DNA for the CDR3 is TGCAGTGCGGTCCAGCGGGACGGTCACTACGAGCAGTACTTC.

About this clonotype: Given a much more abundant clone one base away, this may be a read error. J is TRBJ2-7 and V is TRBV3-1; no firm D call. The length of the CDR3 is 11 residues. Germline V CDR1 and CDR2: LGHDT, YNNKEL (reference sequence). Trimming left V 4 bases short and J 8 bases short, with 9 bases between. CDR3 nucleotides: TGTGCCAGCAGCCGGTCTTTCAAGCAGTACTTC. It yields the protein CASSRSFKQYF.

The J gene is TRBJ2-2, the V gene TRBV18; D is ambiguous. The CDR3 is 13 residues long. V dropped 4 bases and J dropped 6 bases, with 9 bases sitting between them. CDR1 KGHSH and CDR2 LQKENI come from the germline V gene. The CDR3 sequence is CASSRDNSGELFF. The CDR3 DNA is TGTGCCAGCTCACGAGACAACTCCGGGGAGCTGTTTTTT. Filled out from reference TRBV18 and TRBJ2-2, the complete variable domain reads NAGVMQNPRHLVRRRGQEARLRCSPMKGHSHVYWYRQLPEEGLKFMVYLQKENIIDESGMPKERFSAEFPKEGPSILRIQQVVRGDSAAYFCASSRDNSGELFFGEGSRLTVL.

A remark on this clonotype: This likely comes from a read error, as the CDR3 has no conserved phenylalanine or tryptophan at its end. The limits of the CDR3 on the DNA are not certain, so only TCRdb's listed CDR3 is given. V usage is TRBV5-1 and J usage is TRBJ1-1. Counting both end residues, the CDR3 totals 11 amino acids. Germline loops: CDR1 SGHRS, CDR2 YFSETQ. This chain's CDR3 is CASSLGGNANY.

The J gene is TRBJ2-5, the V gene TRBV10-3; the D gene could be TRBD1 or TRBD2 (5 bases each). Per the germline V gene, CDR1 is ENHRY and CDR2 is SYGVKD. This CDR3 spans 16 amino acids. V was shortened by 0 bases and J by 11 bases, with 22 bases between the two germline ends. The CDR3 DNA reads TGTGCCATCAGTGAGTCGGAGGCAGGGATTTACAATGAGCAGTACTTC. Its translation: CAISESEAGIYNEQYF.

This clonotype appeared many times. The chain is built from TRBV6-5 and TRBJ2-7; a weak D match, TRBD2 (6 bases). Germline CDR1 reads MNHEY; CDR2 reads SVGAGI. Trimming removed 0 bases from V and 4 bases from J, with 16 bases in between. The CDR3 loop spans 16 amino acids. The CDR3 here is CASSYSPGRRPYEQYF. The CDR3 bases are TGTGCCAGCAGTTACTCCCCCGGGAGACGACCGTACGAGCAGTACTTC.

V and J are TRBV10-3 and TRBJ1-2; tentatively, D is TRBD1 (6 bases). V lost 8 bases to trimming and J lost 4 bases, with 14 bases between them. The CDR3 spans 13 residues. The germline V gene encodes CDR1 ENHRY and CDR2 SYGVKD. CDR3 nucleotides: TGTGCCATCGCTCCGGGACACAGCTATGGCTACACCTTC. Translated, it gives CAIAPGHSYGYTF.

The chain employs TRBV7-6 and TRBJ2-7; 7 bases map to TRBD2. The CDR3 has 13 residues. The V gene's germline CDR1 is SGHVS and CDR2 FNYEAQ. J gave up 5 bases and V 5 bases, and 6 bases lay outside the gene matches. CDR3: CASSGGGWDEQYF. In nucleotides, the CDR3 is TGTGCCAGCAGCGGGGGGGGTTGGGACGAGCAGTACTTC.

This clonotype was detected ten times or more. The chain combines TRBV7-9 with TRBJ1-4; D gene uncertain. Between the trimmed V and J ends, which lost 1 base and 5 bases, there was a span of 14 bases. This CDR3 region has 16 residues. Looked up from germline, CDR1 is SEHNR and CDR2 is FQNEAQ (reference sequence). This CDR3 reads CASSLVDGPDNEKLFF. Here the CDR3 DNA reads TGTGCCAGCAGCTTAGTCGACGGACCTGACAATGAAAAACTGTTTTTT.